There are a few counts of the clone carrying this T cell receptor (beta chain). Its specificity is not known. These data come from a study of identical twins. With no exceptions, donors were healthy Caucasians. TCRdb re-called the 5' RACE reads through MiXCR, storing one row per CDR3 protein. Of some 600,000 distinct CDR3 sequences in the sample, just over 7% were seen once. The CDR3 runs 12 residues. Germline V gene lookup returns CDR1 MNHNY and CDR2 SVGAGI (reference sequence). The V and J ends lost 4 bases and 6 bases respectively, with 9 bases between them. Study-level points and caveats: Excess sharing by twins proved weaker in beta out-of-frame sequences. The models systematically underestimated how much out-of-frame TCR alpha was shared in monozygotic twins.

This same sample was also taken into another study, of yellow fever vaccine responses in identical twins. As reported in that work: Among the twins, the vaccine T cell response reportedly seemed partly convergent and partly personalized.

Specimen: PBMCs. This chain joins TRBV6-6 and TRBJ1-2; D is unclear. The sequence was collected from a woman under 30 in good health. The chain's CDR3 is CASSWRSDGYTF. The CDR3 nucleotides read TGTGCCAGCAGTTGGCGATCCGATGGCTACACCTTC.